The 24 T cell receptor beta chains in this list originate from one sample, sequenced in a study of blood T cell repertoires in COVID-19. Using immunoSEQ multiplex PCR, the repertoire was profiled, and TCRdb retains in-frame clones only, with some absent. The sample contains roughly 66,000 clones, over 80% of which appear only once. The sample consisted of peripheral blood. The receptors were sampled from a human donor in a cohort sampled during active COVID-19.

The rearrangement joins TRBV11-3 to TRBJ1-1; TRBD1 might be the D (6 bases). Trimming cost V 11 bases and J 3 bases, with 16 bases left between them. Per germline, CDR1 SGHNT and CDR2 YENEEA. The CDR3 runs to 13 residues. The CDR3 loop is CACAGGKDTEAFF. The CDR3 bases are TGTGCCTGTGCGGGGGGCAAAGACACTGAAGCTTTCTTT.

This clone has only one observation. The V gene is TRBV5-1, the J gene TRBJ1-4; D remains unclear. The CDR3 is made up of 14 amino acids. V lost 4 bases to trimming and J lost 7 bases, with 14 bases between them. Germline V lookup: CDR1 SGHRS, CDR2 YFSETQ. The chain's CDR3 is CASSPSNSGEKLFF. CDR3 nucleotide sequence: TGCGCCAGCAGCCCGAGTAACAGTGGTGAAAAACTGTTTTTT.

The V gene is TRBV7-9, the J gene TRBJ2-5; TRBD1 might be the D (5 bases). V was trimmed by 1 base and J by 13 bases, leaving 7 bases between them. The CDR3 runs to 10 residues. Germline V gives CDR1 SEHNR, CDR2 FQNEAQ (reference sequence). CDR3 amino acids: CASSLVGLYF. The CDR3 region has the DNA TGTGCCAGCAGCTTAGTGGGGCTGTACTTC. The whole variable domain, remainder taken from reference TRBV7-9 and TRBJ2-5, is DTGVSQNPRHKITKRGQNVTFRCDPISEHNRLYWYRQTLGQGPEFLTYFQNEAQLEKSRLLSDRFSAERPKGSFSTLEIQRTEQGDSAMYLCASSLVGLYFGPGTRLLVL.

The chain recombines TRBV6-5 with TRBJ2-1; 7 bases line up with TRBD2. Germline CDR1 reads MNHEY; CDR2 reads SVGAGI. The CDR3 runs 14 residues. The J segment lost 7 bases and the V segment lost 10 bases, leaving 13 bases of the junction unmatched. Here the CDR3 DNA reads TGTGCCACCCATTTCTCGGGGGGATGGAATGAGCAGTTCTTC. It is translated as CATHFSGGWNEQFF.

V and J are TRBV4-3 and TRBJ1-5; D possibly corresponds to TRBD1 (6 bases). The CDR3 covers 14 residues. Germline CDR1 and CDR2: LGHNA and YSLEER. V lost 3 bases, J lost 6 bases, and 12 bases lay in between. The CDR3 sequence: CASSQATGTQPQHF. CDR3 nucleotides: TGCGCCAGCAGCCAGGCCACAGGGACTCAGCCCCAGCATTTT.

The V call is TRBV7-9, the J call TRBJ2-3; D gene uncertain. There are 12 residues in the CDR3. Trimming shortened V by 1 base and J by 7 bases, and 6 bases separated the two germline ends. CDR1 and CDR2 from the germline V gene are SEHNR and FQNEAQ (reference sequence). Here the CDR3 reads CASSLGGNTQYF. CDR3 coding DNA: TGTGCCAGCAGCTTAGGAGGAAATACGCAGTATTTT. Variable domain in full (rest from reference TRBV7-9 and TRBJ2-3): DTGVSQNPRHKITKRGQNVTFRCDPISEHNRLYWYRQTLGQGPEFLTYFQNEAQLEKSRLLSDRFSAERPKGSFSTLEIQRTEQGDSAMYLCASSLGGNTQYFGPGTRLTVL.

The V call is TRBV30, the J call TRBJ2-3; TRBD2 matches at 11 bases. CDR1 GTSNPN and CDR2 SVGIG come from the germline V gene (reference sequence). CDR3 length: 14 residues. V shed 3 bases, J shed 6 bases, and the junction held 5 bases outside the gene matches. CDR3 DNA: TGTGCCTGGAGGCTAGCGGGAGGTCCCGATACGCAGTATTTT. Its protein product is CAWRLAGGPDTQYF.

The chain has TRBV9 and TRBJ2-3; D remains unclear. V shed 0 bases and J shed 6 bases, with 17 bases lying between them. Germline assignment: CDR1 SGDLS and CDR2 YYNGEE. CDR3 size: 16 residues. The CDR3 is CASSVDSRPYADTQYF. CDR3 in DNA: TGTGCCAGCAGCGTAGACAGTCGGCCCTACGCGGATACGCAGTATTTT.

V and J are TRBV6-5 and TRBJ1-3; D not resolved. CDR1 MNHEY and CDR2 SVGAGI come from the germline V gene. The ends were cut back, 8 bases at V and 5 bases at J, with 16 bases in the middle. This CDR3 is built from 14 residues. The CDR3 DNA reads TGTGCCAGCGGGCAGGATCCTACCCGAAACACCATATATTTT. Translated, it gives CASGQDPTRNTIYF.

The V gene is TRBV19, the J gene TRBJ1-4, with D possibly being TRBD1 (6 bases). This CDR3 is built from 14 residues. Trimming took 8 bases from V and 7 from J, leaving 17 bases between them. Looked up from germline, CDR1 is LNHDA and CDR2 is SQIVND (reference sequence). CDR3 amino acids: CASGPRGSGEKLFF. CDR3 nucleotide sequence: TGTGCCAGTGGCCCGAGGGGGAGCGGTGAAAAACTGTTTTTT.

In this sample, this clone turned up once. The CDR3 DNA reads as TGTGCCAGTAGCCCGGACAAGGTGGGCAAAAACATTCAGTACTTC. Protein product: CASSPDKVGKNIQYF. This sequence joins TRBV19 and TRBJ2-4; tentative D call: TRBD1 (5 bases). The CDR3 spans 15 residues. Trimming stripped 6 bases from V and 3 bases from J, with 15 bases between. CDR1 LNHDA and CDR2 SQIVND come from the germline V gene (reference sequence).

The rearrangement joins TRBV28 to TRBJ2-1; D is uncertain. The V and J ends lost 3 bases and 5 bases respectively, with 17 bases between them. The CDR3 covers 16 residues. Germline V gives CDR1 MDHEN, CDR2 SYDVKM. The CDR3 is CASSFHVELRNNEQFF. Here the CDR3 DNA reads TGTGCCAGCAGTTTTCATGTAGAGCTAAGAAACAATGAGCAGTTCTTC.

In nucleotides, the CDR3 is TGTGCCAGTAGTGTTCGGGACACCCTTTGGGGGAGCAATCAGCCCCAGCATTTT. This gives the protein CASSVRDTLWGSNQPQHF. V usage is TRBV19 and J usage is TRBJ1-5; TRBD1 might be the D (6 bases). The CDR3 has 18 residues. Germline-derived CDR1 and CDR2 are LNHDA and SQIVND (reference sequence). V gave up 5 bases and J gave up 1 base, with 21 bases separating them.

This clone appeared a few times. The V and J genes are TRBV19 and TRBJ2-2; TRBD2 is a possible D gene (5 bases). V dropped 0 bases and J dropped 2 bases, with 13 bases sitting between them. There are 17 residues in the CDR3. Germline lookup yields CDR1 LNHDA and CDR2 SQIVND (reference sequence). The CDR3 DNA sequence: TGTGCCAGTAGTATAGATAGGCACCGGGGAAACACCGGGGAGCTGTTTTTT. This codes for CASSIDRHRGNTGELFF.

As regards this clone: Mismatch with germline at one junction end may stem from a read error. V gene TRBV7-7 combines with J gene TRBJ2-7; 8 bases are shared with TRBD2. The CDR3 has 16 residues. Germline lookup yields CDR1 SSHAT and CDR2 FNYEAQ (reference sequence). The CDR3 bases are TGTGCTAGCAGCTTAGCTCATCCGGGACTAGCCTACGAGCAGTACTTC. Encoded protein: CASSLAHPGLAYEQYF.

This chain links TRBV6-6 with TRBJ2-1; 14 bases fit TRBD2. The V gene's germline CDR1 is MNHNY and CDR2 SVGAGI (reference sequence). This CDR3 is built from 20 residues. J was trimmed by 4 bases and V by 5 bases; bases with no gene match: 16. The CDR3 loop reads CASSPRDGLAGGPLYNEQFF. The CDR3 coding sequence is TGTGCCAGCAGTCCGCGTGATGGACTAGCGGGGGGCCCGCTATACAATGAGCAGTTCTTC.

This clone was seen only once. The rearrangement uses TRBV7-2 and TRBJ1-1; a weak D match, TRBD1 (5 bases). CDR1 is SGHTA, CDR2 FQGNSA, per germline. The CDR3 spans 14 residues. Trimming removed 3 bases from V and 1 base from J, with 9 bases in between. CDR3 nucleotides: TGTGCCAGCAGCTTGTTTCAGGGGAACACTGAAGCTTTCTTT. The encoded protein is CASSLFQGNTEAFF.

This chain links TRBV4-1 with TRBJ1-6, with 7 bases matching TRBD1. The CDR3 is made up of 17 amino acids. The germline V gene has CDR1 MGHRA and CDR2 YSYEKL. J gave up 8 bases and V 0 bases, and 10 bases lay outside the gene matches. CDR3 sequence reads: CASSQDGAGGYDSPLHF. DNA of the CDR3: TGCGCCAGCAGCCAAGATGGGGCAGGGGGGTATGATTCACCCCTCCACTTT.

The DNA of the CDR3 is TGTGCCAGCAGTGAAACTTTTGTTACTAACTATGGCTACACCTTC. Its protein product is CASSETFVTNYGYTF. The chain couples TRBV6-1 to TRBJ1-2, with D uncertain. CDR1 is MNHNS, CDR2 SASEGT, per germline. This CDR3 region has 15 residues. V was cut by 2 bases and J by 0 bases, with 10 bases left in between.

The rearrangement uses TRBV7-9 and TRBJ2-2; 9 nucleotides line up with TRBD1. Germline assignment: CDR1 SEHNR and CDR2 FQNEAQ (reference sequence). The V segment lost 7 bases and the J segment 6 bases; nucleotides outside the gene matches: 12. This CDR3 is built from 16 residues. The DNA for the CDR3 is TGTGCCAGCAACCCGTGGGGGACAGGGAATCCCGGGGAGCTGTTTTTT. Translating gives CASNPWGTGNPGELFF. Full variable domain (rest looked up from reference TRBV7-9 and TRBJ2-2): DTGVSQNPRHKITKRGQNVTFRCDPISEHNRLYWYRQTLGQGPEFLTYFQNEAQLEKSRLLSDRFSAERPKGSFSTLEIQRTEQGDSAMYLCASNPWGTGNPGELFFGEGSRLTVL.

The rearrangement links TRBV30 to TRBJ2-1; D might be TRBD2 (6 bases). V was cut by 1 base and J by 6 bases, with 13 bases left in between. The CDR3 length is 14 residues. The germline CDR1 and CDR2 sequences are GTSNPN and SVGIG (reference sequence). The CDR3 region has the DNA TGTGCCTGGAGTGGACTAGTGGGCCGCAATGAGCAGTTCTTC. This sequence encodes CAWSGLVGRNEQFF.

V and J are TRBV7-2 and TRBJ2-2, with TRBD2 identical over 7 bases. The CDR3 length is 16 residues. Germline-derived CDR1 and CDR2 are SGHTA and FQGNSA. Losses at the gene ends were 5 bases for V and 1 base for J; bases not matched to a gene: 7. CDR3 protein: CASSRGGGMNTGELFF. The CDR3 DNA sequence: TGTGCCAGCAGCCGCGGGGGTGGGATGAACACCGGGGAGCTGTTTTTT.

V usage is TRBV24-1 and J usage is TRBJ2-1; D is unclear. Germline CDR1 is KGHDR and CDR2 is SFDVKD. This CDR3 has 13 amino acids. With 1 base removed from V and 6 bases from J, the gap between germline ends came to 6 bases. CDR3 residues: CATSDFKPNEQFF. CDR3 DNA: TGTGCCACCAGTGATTTTAAGCCCAATGAGCAGTTCTTC.

The genes are TRBV19 and TRBJ1-5; 11 bases are a match to TRBD1. Germline values: CDR1 LNHDA, CDR2 SQIVND (reference sequence). CDR3 length: 17 amino acids. V dropped 1 base and J dropped 0; count of bases not matched to a gene: 2. The CDR3 region is CASSIGTGGDSNQPQHF. The CDR3 coding sequence is TGTGCCAGTAGTATAGGGACAGGGGGCGATAGCAATCAGCCCCAGCATTTT.